This TCR beta chain was sequenced during a study of tumor-infiltrating lymphocytes in localized non-small cell lung cancer. The CDR3 spans 19 residues. The repertoire was sequenced with immunoSEQ multiplex PCR; TCRdb's copy has only in-frame clones and lacks some. Of roughly 24,000 clones listed, 55% to 75% are singletons. Sequencing input: lung tumor tissue. V gene TRBV12-1 combines with J gene TRBJ1-3. TRBV12-1 has pseudogene status. This TCR came from a human donor with non-small cell lung cancer. CDR3 nucleotides: TGTGCCAGCAGCCCTTGGACTCCCCACCGATCTTTCTCTGGAAACACCATATATTTT. Its translation: CASSPWTPHRSFSGNTIYF.